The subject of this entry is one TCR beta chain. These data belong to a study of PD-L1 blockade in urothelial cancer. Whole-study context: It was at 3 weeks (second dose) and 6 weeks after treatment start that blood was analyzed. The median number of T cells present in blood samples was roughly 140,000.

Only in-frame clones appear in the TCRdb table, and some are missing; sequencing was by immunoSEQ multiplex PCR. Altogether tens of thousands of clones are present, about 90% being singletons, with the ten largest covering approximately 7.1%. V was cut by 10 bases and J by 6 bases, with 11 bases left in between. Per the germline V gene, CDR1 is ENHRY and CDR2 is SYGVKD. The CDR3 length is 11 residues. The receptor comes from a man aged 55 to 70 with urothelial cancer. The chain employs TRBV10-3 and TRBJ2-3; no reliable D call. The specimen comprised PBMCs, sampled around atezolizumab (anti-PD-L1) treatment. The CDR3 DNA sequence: TGTGCCACCACATACAAGGATACGCAGTATTTT. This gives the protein CATTYKDTQYF.